This entry lists 25 T cell receptor beta chains sequenced from one sample in a study of shared clonotypes between healthy human individuals. Repertoires were generated with immunoSEQ multiplex PCR, while TCRdb's copy carries only in-frame clones and drops some. The sample lists about 380,000 clones; around 96% were seen once. The sequencing input was memory CD8+ T cells sorted from blood. Subset denoted: CD45RO+ cells pooled with CCR7-negative TemRA cells. Source of these receptors: a man aged 25 to 40 in good health.

V gene TRBV6-5 combines with J gene TRBJ2-2; 10 bases are shared with TRBD1. V lost 5 bases, J lost 3 bases, and 3 bases stayed unmatched. The CDR3 is 15 amino acids. Germline CDR1 MNHEY, CDR2 SVGAGI. CDR3 loop: CASSRQGAYTGELFF. CDR3 bases: TGTGCCAGCAGTCGACAGGGGGCGTACACCGGGGAGCTGTTTTTT.

About this clone itself: Other DNA sequences from this sample encode an identical CDR3 as well. The genes are TRBV9 and TRBJ2-1, with TRBD2 identical over 8 bases. The CDR3 sequence is 13 residues long. J was trimmed by 4 bases and V by 7 bases; bases with no gene match: 4. The germline gives CDR1 SGDLS, CDR2 YYNGEE. The CDR3 DNA sequence: TGTGCCAGCGGTAGCGGGGCATACAATGAGCAGTTCTTC. Translated, it gives CASGSGAYNEQFF. The full variable domain, in which reference TRBV9 and TRBJ2-1 provide the parts outside the CDR3, is DSGVTQTPKHLITATGQRVTLRCSPRSGDLSVYWYQQSLDQGLQFLIQYYNGEERAKGNILERFSAQQFPDLHSELNLSSLELGDSALYFCASGSGAYNEQFFGPGTRLTVL.

The chain's CDR3 is CASNRFLSNQPQHF. The DNA for the CDR3 is TGTGCCAGTAACAGGTTTCTTAGCAATCAGCCCCAGCATTTT. The chain joins TRBV28 to TRBJ1-5; D is possibly TRBD1 (5 bases). Germline values: CDR1 MDHEN, CDR2 SYDVKM. V was pared by 9 bases and J by 0 bases, with 12 bases between. The CDR3 has 14 amino acids.

V usage is TRBV7-6 and J usage is TRBJ2-1; 7 bases are a match to TRBD1. Germline CDR1 and CDR2: SGHVS and FNYEAQ. There are 15 residues in the CDR3. Germline trimming cut 5 bases from V and 2 bases from J; bases unmatched to any gene: 6. The CDR3 loop reads CASSETGWAYNEQFF. CDR3 in DNA: TGTGCCAGCAGCGAGACAGGGTGGGCCTACAATGAGCAGTTCTTC.

The chain is built from TRBV7-8 and TRBJ2-5; no clear D gene. The CDR3 consists of 15 residues. V lost 4 bases to trimming and J lost 3 bases, with 15 bases between them. Germline assignment: CDR1 SGHVS and CDR2 FQNEAQ. CDR3 in DNA: TGTGCCAGCAGCTCCGTTTGGTCCCGTGAAGAGACCCAGTACTTC. This codes for CASSSVWSREETQYF.

The V and J genes are TRBV19 and TRBJ2-7; TRBD1 agrees at 12 bases. The germline CDR1 and CDR2 sequences are LNHDA and SQIVND (reference sequence). The junction had 9 bases not matched to a gene; V was cut back by 4 bases and J by 5 bases. The length of the CDR3 is 16 residues. The CDR3 loop is CASSTATGTGGHEQYF. DNA for the CDR3: TGTGCCAGTAGTACCGCAACCGGGACAGGGGGCCACGAGCAGTACTTC.

This clone was seen a few times. The chain uses TRBV7-6 and TRBJ2-5, with D possibly TRBD2 on 5 matching bases. CDR1 SGHVS and CDR2 FNYEAQ come from the germline V gene. The CDR3 extends over 13 amino acids. V was trimmed by 3 bases and J by 5 bases, leaving 10 bases between them. The CDR3 spells CASSFRRTETQYF. CDR3 nucleotides: TGTGCCAGCAGCTTTCGGAGGACGGAGACCCAGTACTTC.

This rearrangement joins TRBV19 to TRBJ1-4, with D possibly being TRBD1 (5 bases). The CDR3 extends over 15 amino acids. V was shortened by 4 bases and J by 7 bases, with 16 bases between the two germline ends. Germline V CDR1 and CDR2: LNHDA, SQIVND (reference sequence). The CDR3 DNA reads as TGTGCCAGTAGTAGACCGACTAAAAGGGGTGAAAAACTGTTTTTT. This codes for CASSRPTKRGEKLFF.

This chain joins TRBV2 and TRBJ1-5; TRBD1 is a possible D gene (6 bases). The CDR3 covers 12 residues. Deletions cut 7 bases from V and 5 bases from J, with 9 bases between. The germline gives CDR1 SNHLY, CDR2 FYNNEI. Here the CDR3 DNA reads TGTGCCAGCAACAGGGTTGATCAGCCCCAGCATTTT. As protein: CASNRVDQPQHF.

The gene calls are TRBV6-5 and TRBJ2-5, with D maybe TRBD2 (5 bases). CDR3 length: 14 residues. The ends were cut back, 6 bases at V and 2 bases at J, with 13 bases in the middle. Germline CDR1 and CDR2: MNHEY and SVGAGI. CDR3 DNA: TGTGCCAGCAGAGCCTTCGGGGATCAAGAGACCCAGTACTTC. Translation: CASRAFGDQETQYF.

This chain connects TRBV4-1 to TRBJ2-2; 8 bases match TRBD1. CDR1 is MGHRA, CDR2 YSYEKL, per germline. V lost 5 bases and J lost 7; bases outside the gene matches: 21. The CDR3 extends over 19 amino acids. The CDR3 here is CASSTPGGRDRYFGGELFF. The CDR3 DNA sequence: TGCGCCAGCAGCACCCCAGGGGGCCGGGACAGGTATTTTGGCGGGGAGCTGTTTTTT.

The chain links TRBV6-9 to TRBJ1-5; TRBD1 might be the D (5 bases). Trimming stripped 6 bases from V and 4 bases from J, with 16 bases between. This CDR3 contains 15 residues. The germline V gene has CDR1 MNHGY and CDR2 SVAAGI. The CDR3 region is CASSPRGAGNQPQHF. The CDR3 DNA sequence: TGTGCCAGCAGCCCGAGAGGGGCGGGTAATCAGCCCCAGCATTTT.

The chain is built from TRBV7-9 and TRBJ2-6, with TRBD2 matching over 7 bases. CDR1 and CDR2 from the germline V gene are SEHNR and FQNEAQ (reference sequence). This CDR3 contains 16 residues. V shed 5 bases, J shed 2 bases, and the junction held 6 bases outside the gene matches. The CDR3, as DNA: TGTGCCAGCAGCCTATGGGGGGGAGCTGGGGCCAACGTCCTGACTTTC. Amino acid sequence: CASSLWGGAGANVLTF.

This chain uses TRBV10-2 with TRBJ2-7; 10 bases are shared with TRBD2. CDR3 length: 15 residues. The V and J ends lost 6 bases and 1 base, in that order; junction bases with no gene match: 6. CDR1 is WSHSY, CDR2 SAAADI, per germline. As DNA, the CDR3 is TGCGCCAGCAGAGCTCTAGCGGGAGTATCCTACGAGCAGTACTTC. It codes for CASRALAGVSYEQYF.

This clone was observed a single time. The chain links TRBV11-3 to TRBJ2-3, with a weak D call TRBD2 (6 bases). From germline, CDR1 is SGHNT and CDR2 YENEEA. The CDR3 extends over 14 amino acids. V lost 0 bases to trimming and J lost 6 bases, with 10 bases between them. CDR3 nucleotide sequence: TGTGCCAGCAGCTTAGAAACTGGGGGGGATACGCAGTATTTT. Translated, it gives CASSLETGGDTQYF.

V is TRBV7-2 and J is TRBJ1-1; no definite D call. Deletions cut 2 bases from V and 1 base from J, with 11 bases between. Germline CDR1 SGHTA, CDR2 FQGNSA. The CDR3 is 15 residues long. The CDR3 DNA reads as TGTGCCAGCAGCTTACGAAGGGCAAGGAACACTGAAGCTTTCTTT. Amino acid sequence: CASSLRRARNTEAFF. The full variable domain, with the rest looked up from reference TRBV7-2 and TRBJ1-1, is GAGVSQSPSNKVTEKGKDVELRCDPISGHTALYWYRQSLGQGLEFLIYFQGNSAPDKSGLPSDRFSAERTGGSVSTLTIQRTQQEDSAVYLCASSLRRARNTEAFFGQGTRLTVV.

This chain links TRBV28 with TRBJ2-3, with a tentative D call TRBD2 (6 bases). This CDR3 contains 13 residues. The V and J ends lost 6 bases and 6 bases respectively, with 13 bases between them. CDR1 and CDR2 (germline): MDHEN, SYDVKM. The CDR3 protein is CASRGLPFDTQYF. The CDR3 bases are TGTGCCAGCAGAGGACTACCTTTTGATACGCAGTATTTT.

The CDR3 spells CASSLEDRGNYGYTF. CDR3 bases: TGCGCCAGCAGCTTGGAGGACAGGGGTAACTATGGCTACACCTTC. The chain recombines TRBV5-1 with TRBJ1-2; 9 bases map to TRBD1. The CDR3 covers 15 residues. CDR1 and CDR2 from the germline V gene are SGHRS and YFSETQ. V lost 0 bases to trimming and J lost 1 base; unmatched junction nucleotides: 1.

This CDR3 is CASRFASGANVLTF. CDR3 DNA: TGTGCCAGCAGGTTTGCCTCTGGGGCCAACGTCCTGACTTTC. The chain uses TRBV6-1 and TRBJ2-6; D uncertain. Germline CDR1 reads MNHNS; CDR2 reads SASEGT. The V end lost 6 bases, the J end lost 0 bases, and 6 bases lay between the germline ends. The CDR3 sequence is 14 residues long.

This clone has just one count. The gene calls are TRBV5-1 and TRBJ2-5; D possibly corresponds to TRBD2 (5 bases). This CDR3 comprises 16 residues. V was clipped by 4 bases and J by 5 bases, with 21 bases between them. The germline V gene encodes CDR1 SGHRS and CDR2 YFSETQ. The CDR3 bases are TGCGCCAGCAGCCTTACGACGGACCCGGAGGTGGAGACCCAGTACTTC. It translates to CASSLTTDPEVETQYF. The full variable domain, completed using reference TRBV5-1 and TRBJ2-5, is KAGVTQTPRYLIKTRGQQVTLSCSPISGHRSVSWYQQTPGQGLQFLFEYFSETQRNKGNFPGRFSGRQFSNSRSEMNVSTLELGDSALYLCASSLTTDPEVETQYFGPGTRLLVL.

This sequence joins TRBV5-1 and TRBJ1-3; 9 bases map to TRBD1. The CDR3 is 16 amino acids. Trimming took 0 bases from V and 4 from J; bases not matched to a gene: 5. The germline gives CDR1 SGHRS, CDR2 YFSETQ. The CDR3 sequence: CASSLAGTGSGNTIYF. As DNA, the CDR3 is TGCGCCAGCAGCTTGGCCGGGACAGGGTCAGGAAACACCATATATTTT.

The rearrangement links TRBV11-2 to TRBJ2-1; D is undetermined. V was cut by 1 base and J by 0 bases, with 7 bases left in between. Germline V gene data show CDR1 as SGHAT and CDR2 as FQNNGV. This CDR3 is 15 amino acids long. In nucleotides, the CDR3 is TGTGCCAGCAGCTTAGGAGCGAGCTCCTACAATGAGCAGTTCTTC. It translates to CASSLGASSYNEQFF.

The chain couples TRBV7-8 to TRBJ2-7; 16 positions agree with TRBD2. The CDR3 loop spans 18 amino acids. V trimming: 3 bases; J trimming: 6 bases; junction bases outside the gene matches: 11. Germline assignment: CDR1 SGHVS and CDR2 FQNEAQ. Here the CDR3 reads CASSFSWPGLAGGSEQYF. The CDR3 DNA is TGTGCCAGCAGCTTTAGTTGGCCGGGACTAGCGGGAGGGTCCGAGCAGTACTTC.

The chain carries TRBV4-2 and TRBJ2-7, with 13 bases that match TRBD2. Germline V CDR1 and CDR2: LGHNA, YNFKEQ. This CDR3 spans 16 amino acids. Trimming removed 4 bases from V and 4 bases from J; junction bases left unmatched: 7. The CDR3 loop reads CASSLGLAGVRYEQYF. The CDR3 region has the DNA TGTGCCAGCAGCCTCGGACTAGCGGGAGTGCGGTACGAGCAGTACTTC.

The V call is TRBV7-9, the J call TRBJ1-1; D is uncertain. The CDR3 consists of 13 residues. The V gene lost 6 bases and the J gene lost 10 bases, with 18 bases spanning the gap. Per germline, CDR1 SEHNR and CDR2 FQNEAQ (reference sequence). CDR3 loop: CASSFRFGVRAFF. The CDR3 nucleotides read TGTGCCAGCAGTTTCAGGTTTGGGGTGAGAGCTTTCTTT.